This T cell receptor (beta chain) was retrieved from a study of cytotoxic CD8 clonotypes in ibrutinib-treated CLL. The study's findings and limits: Once treatment began, public clonotypes, which were uncommon, contracted or stayed stable.

V lost 1 base and J lost 3, with 10 bases in between. The CDR3 covers 14 residues. Germline CDR1 SGHAT, CDR2 FQNNGV. Profiling relied on immunoSEQ multiplex PCR, and the TCRdb table lists in-frame clones only, not all of them. Here the sample spans 150,000 to 200,000 clones, nearly 90% being singletons. As to this clone: Its antigen is as yet unknown.

The source was PBMCs, collected at disease progression, from a patient treated with ibrutinib. The source of this sequence is a human donor with chronic lymphocytic leukemia. This sequence joins TRBV11-2 and TRBJ2-7, with D unresolved. This CDR3 is CASSLAIAGYEQYF. In DNA, the CDR3 is TGTGCCAGCAGCTTAGCAATAGCTGGCTACGAGCAGTACTTC.